The source of this T cell receptor (beta chain) is a study of T cell changes during pregnancy in multiple sclerosis. The trim removed 4 bases at V and 9 bases at J, leaving 16 bases unmatched. The CDR3 loop spans 16 amino acids. Per the germline V gene, CDR1 is SGDLS and CDR2 is YYNGEE. Assay used: immunoSEQ multiplex PCR; TCRdb lists only in-frame clones, some missing. Counted here are approximately 20,000 clones, 75% to 90% occurring once; the ten biggest clones make up about 5.9%. Source: CD8+ T cells from peripheral blood mononuclear cells, taken in the third trimester of pregnancy. This TCR derives from a female donor in good health, enrolled as a control in a pregnancy study. This chain connects TRBV9 to TRBJ2-1; the match to TRBD2 covers 7 bases. The CDR3 coding sequence is TGTGCCAGCAGCCCCCCCGCGACTAGCCAACTCGGTGAGCAGTTCTTC. Residues: CASSPPATSQLGEQFF.